The T cell receptor beta chain described here comes from a study of blood T cell repertoires in COVID-19. V lost 2 bases to trimming and J lost 1 base, with 12 bases between them. CDR3 length equals 15 residues. Germline assignment: CDR1 SGHRS and CDR2 YFSETQ. Using immunoSEQ multiplex PCR, the repertoire was profiled, and TCRdb retains in-frame clones only, with some absent. The data hold 350,000 or so clones, with roughly 90% observed a single time. Sequencing was performed on PBMCs or T cells enriched from blood (not recorded which). This receptor was identified in a woman in her twenties or thirties who had recovered from COVID-19. V usage is TRBV5-1 and J usage is TRBJ1-1; D gene ambiguous. As DNA, the CDR3 is TGCGCCAGCAGCTTATCAGGTGCCGGGAACACTGAAGCTTTCTTT. Its translation: CASSLSGAGNTEAFF.